This TCR beta chain was captured by sequencing in a study of identical twins. The CDR3 contains 14 residues. With V trimmed by 4 bases and J by 6 bases, 7 bases remained unmatched. Per the germline V gene, CDR1 is SGHRS and CDR2 is YFSETQ. With template switching, a universal primer site was added, and the cDNA carried unique molecular identifiers. TCRdb independently ran MiXCR on the 5' RACE reads; one entry per CDR3 protein. The table records 1.5 million to 2 million distinct CDR3 sequences, about 32% of them present only once. Findings and caveats of the study: Abundant beta clonotypes from cord blood had fewer insertions, unlike memory repertoires, which showed none. Recombination models fit unrelated individuals' TCR alpha sharing but underestimated twins'. Among beta out-of-frame sequences, excess sharing between twins appeared weaker.

This clonotype was observed a handful of times. No antigen is known for it. This TCR came from a newborn girl in good health. The sample consisted of cord blood. The chain recombines TRBV5-1 with TRBJ2-1, with TRBD2 matching over 7 bases. Here the CDR3 DNA reads TGCGCCAGCAGCCCCAGCGGGGTGAGCAATGAGCAGTTCTTC. Protein sequence: CASSPSGVSNEQFF.